These 7 T cell receptor beta chains came from one sample sequenced in a study of cytomegalovirus exposure and HLA in healthy donors. The PCR ran on 60 Vbeta and 13 Jbeta primers. Using immunoSEQ multiplex PCR, the repertoire was profiled, and TCRdb retains in-frame clones only, with some absent. The data show about 60,000 clones, roughly 80% seen once. The specimen sequenced was PBMCs. These receptors were obtained from a man aged 30-40 years in good health and CMV-seronegative.

The gene calls are TRBV5-4 and TRBJ2-7; D perhaps matches TRBD1 (5 bases). The CDR3 loop spans 13 amino acids. Germline loops: CDR1 SGHNT, CDR2 YYREEE (reference sequence). Trimming left V 5 bases short and J 3 bases short, with 12 bases between. The CDR3 is CASSRMGRYEQYF. CDR3 coding DNA: TGTGCCAGCAGTCGTATGGGGCGCTACGAGCAGTACTTC.

The chain combines TRBV2 with TRBJ1-2, with D uncertain. Germline CDR1 reads SNHLY; CDR2 reads FYNNEI. This CDR3 is built from 13 residues. Deletions cut 0 bases from V and 4 bases from J, with 6 bases between. CDR3: CASSEARLYGYTF. CDR3 DNA: TGTGCCAGCAGTGAAGCCAGGCTCTATGGCTACACCTTC.

This clone was seen only a few times. The rearrangement links TRBV5-4 to TRBJ2-1; 7 bases fit TRBD2. The CDR3 loop spans 13 amino acids. CDR1 SGHNT and CDR2 YYREEE come from the germline V gene (reference sequence). The trim removed 7 bases at V and 5 bases at J, leaving 6 bases unmatched. CDR3 nucleotide sequence: TGTGCCAGCGGGACTACAAACGACAATGAGCAGTTCTTC. Translating it yields CASGTTNDNEQFF.

The CDR3 region has the DNA TGTGCCACCAGCAGAGAAGGGGCGCAGGAAAAACTGTTTTTT. This translates into CATSREGAQEKLFF. This chain uses TRBV15 with TRBJ1-4; TRBD1 is a possible D gene (5 bases). The V gene's germline CDR1 is LNHNV and CDR2 YYDKDF (reference sequence). The CDR3 runs 14 residues. The V gene lost 0 bases and the J gene lost 8 bases, with 10 bases spanning the gap.

The chain is built from TRBV25-1 and TRBJ2-7; TRBD1 aligns across 8 bases. CDR1 and CDR2 (germline): MGHDK, SYGVNS. This CDR3 has 17 amino acids. V shed 2 bases, J shed 4 bases, and the junction held 13 bases outside the gene matches. The CDR3 loop reads CASSEVLGGDRPYEQYF. The CDR3 DNA sequence: TGTGCCAGCAGTGAAGTTCTAGGTGGGGACAGGCCTTACGAGCAGTACTTC.

This clone was counted between two and nine times. This sequence joins TRBV7-2 and TRBJ1-5, with D hard to call. This CDR3 region has 13 residues. Trimming removed 2 bases at V and 4 bases at J, with 6 bases between. Germline V CDR1 and CDR2: SGHTA, FQGNSA. The CDR3 DNA is TGTGCCAGCAGCTTAAGTACTAATCAGCCCCAGCATTTT. Its translation: CASSLSTNQPQHF.

This chain joins TRBV4-3 and TRBJ1-5, with a tentative D call TRBD1 (6 bases). This CDR3 is built from 15 residues. Trimming left V 0 bases short and J 4 bases short, with 10 bases between. The germline gives CDR1 LGHNA, CDR2 YSLEER. CDR3 coding DNA: TGCGCCAGCAGCCAAGATACAGGGAAAAATCAGCCCCAGCATTTT. Translation gives CASSQDTGKNQPQHF.